The next 18 T cell receptor beta chains were all read from a single sample in a study of CD8+CD57+ T cells in acquired aplastic anemia listed by TCRdb under 2018. For sequencing, an Illumina HiSeq 2000 was employed. Genomic DNA was used as template for profiling of TCR beta VDJ combinations and CDR3 sequences. TCRdb passed the public sequencing reads through fastp at Q25 and MiXCR, retaining productive beta sequences. Identical CDR3 protein sequences are pooled into one entry, listed with their most common genes and DNA. The sample data list some 150,000 distinct CDR3 sequences, and approximately 41% of these were observed just once. Clones ranked in the top ten supply 6.5% to 10% of the sample. The material sequenced was sorted CD4+, CD8+, or CD8+CD57+ T cells (not recorded which) from PBMCs. These receptors came from a human donor in good health, serving as a control.

This clonotype appeared a few times. The chain joins TRBV18 to TRBJ2-2; D is unclear. V lost 2 bases and J lost 5, with 9 bases in between. Per germline, CDR1 KGHSH and CDR2 LQKENI. This CDR3 comprises 14 residues. CDR3 in amino acids: CASSPDQRTGELFF. The CDR3 nucleotides read TGTGCCAGCTCACCAGATCAGAGGACCGGGGAGCTGTTTTTT.

This clonotype has at least ten counts. The V gene is TRBV6-1, the J gene TRBJ2-7, with a weak D call TRBD1 (6 bases). CDR1 and CDR2 (germline): MNHNS, SASEGT. V dropped 4 bases and J dropped 12 bases, with 22 bases sitting between them. The CDR3 length is 14 residues. In nucleotides, the CDR3 is TGTGCCAGCAGTGTCCAGGACAGCGCCCAAGTTGCGTACTTC. This encodes CASSVQDSAQVAYF.

The gene calls are TRBV13 and TRBJ2-1, with TRBD2 matching 13 bases. Germline V gives CDR1 PRHDT, CDR2 FYEKMQ (reference sequence). V lost 2 bases and J lost 3; bases outside the gene matches: 10. This CDR3 is 19 amino acids long. For the CDR3, the DNA is TGTGCCAGCAGCTTAAAGGCGACTAGCGGGGGGTACAACTACAATGAGCAGTTCTTC. It yields the protein CASSLKATSGGYNYNEQFF.

The sample holds many counts of this clonotype. V is TRBV19 and J is TRBJ1-2; no clear D gene. CDR3 size: 12 residues. Trimming shortened V by 5 bases and J by 8 bases, and 12 bases separated the two germline ends. Germline loops: CDR1 LNHDA, CDR2 SQIVND (reference sequence). Here the CDR3 DNA reads TGTGCCAGTAGTTGGTTAGCAGGCGGCTACACCTTC. Translating it yields CASSWLAGGYTF.

The rearrangement joins TRBV10-3 to TRBJ1-1; D is ambiguous. The CDR3 extends over 14 amino acids. Trimming cost V 10 bases and J 5 bases, with 20 bases left between them. The germline CDR1 and CDR2 sequences are ENHRY and SYGVKD. In DNA, the CDR3 is TGTGCCACCCTCCCGGTGGCCGGGGATACTGAAGCTTTCTTT. Amino acid sequence: CATLPVAGDTEAFF.

This chain connects TRBV10-3 to TRBJ2-7, with D unresolved. V dropped 6 bases and J dropped 5 bases, with 14 bases sitting between them. Germline-derived CDR1 and CDR2 are ENHRY and SYGVKD. The CDR3 consists of 13 residues. CDR3 in amino acids: CAISPSMADEQYF. CDR3 in DNA: TGTGCCATCAGCCCTAGTATGGCAGACGAGCAGTACTTC.

This clonotype was observed at least ten times. The rearrangement joins TRBV6-1 to TRBJ2-7; a weak D match, TRBD2 (6 bases). Trimming pared 5 bases from V and 0 bases from J, leaving 11 bases between. CDR1 MNHNS and CDR2 SASEGT come from the germline V gene. The CDR3 has 14 amino acids. In DNA form, the CDR3 reads TGTGCCAGCAGTCCCCTCGGGAGCTCCTACGAGCAGTACTTC. This gives the protein CASSPLGSSYEQYF.

This clonotype was seen many times. This sequence may be a read error, since a much larger clone differs from it by one base. CDR3 DNA sequence: TGTGCCATCAGTGGCTGGGACAGCTTCAGTCAGCCCCAGCATTTT. The encoded protein is CAISGWDSFSQPQHF. V is TRBV10-3 and J is TRBJ1-5; 7 bases line up with TRBD1. The CDR3 contains 15 residues. V lost 4 bases and J lost 6; bases outside the gene matches: 9. CDR1 ENHRY and CDR2 SYGVKD come from the germline V gene.

This clonotype showed up just a few times. The rearrangement uses TRBV20-1 and TRBJ2-1, with 9 bases matching TRBD2. This CDR3 comprises 13 residues. Losses at the gene ends were 2 bases for V and 7 bases for J; bases not matched to a gene: 3. The germline V gene has CDR1 DFQATT and CDR2 SNEGSKA (reference sequence). CDR3 in amino acids: CSARSLAGNEQFF. The CDR3 DNA reads TGCAGTGCTAGAAGTCTAGCGGGGAATGAGCAGTTCTTC.

This clonotype was found many times. The chain employs TRBV24-1 and TRBJ2-2; D remains ambiguous. Trimming took 9 bases from V and 4 from J, leaving 14 bases between them. The CDR3 has 14 amino acids. Looked up from germline, CDR1 is KGHDR and CDR2 is SFDVKD. CDR3 amino acids: CATLAPRRTGELFF. CDR3 nucleotides: TGTGCCACCCTTGCTCCACGCCGCACCGGGGAGCTGTTTTTT.

This clonotype showed up many times. The chain is built from TRBV20-1 and TRBJ2-7; TRBD2 matches at 8 bases. The CDR3 runs 12 residues. Germline V gene sequence: CDR1 DFQATT, CDR2 SNEGSKA (reference sequence). V gave up 3 bases and J gave up 6 bases; unmatched junction bases: 4. CDR3 DNA: TGCAGTGCTAGCGGGGGGGCCCGCGAGCAGTACTTC. Amino acids: CSASGGAREQYF.

The V gene is TRBV20-1, the J gene TRBJ2-7; 14 bases are a match to TRBD2. The junction had 2 bases not matched to a gene; V was cut back by 5 bases and J by 2 bases. Looked up from germline, CDR1 is DFQATT and CDR2 is SNEGSKA (reference sequence). CDR3 size: 14 residues. Here the CDR3 reads CSARLAGGPYEQYF. The CDR3 DNA reads as TGCAGTGCTCGACTAGCGGGAGGGCCCTACGAGCAGTACTTC.

This clonotype appeared many times. The chain recombines TRBV9 with TRBJ2-7; the D gene is possibly TRBD2 (5 bases). The CDR3 extends over 14 amino acids. V lost 3 bases to trimming and J lost 1 base, with 11 bases between them. Germline assignment: CDR1 SGDLS and CDR2 YYNGEE. The CDR3 spells CASSASLGSYEQYF. CDR3 in DNA: TGTGCCAGCAGCGCTTCACTAGGATCCTACGAGCAGTACTTC.

There are many counts of this clonotype. The rearrangement uses TRBV5-4 and TRBJ2-2, with TRBD2 matching over 9 bases. The germline V gene encodes CDR1 SGHNT and CDR2 YYREEE (reference sequence). The CDR3 extends over 16 amino acids. V dropped 1 base and J dropped 2; count of bases not matched to a gene: 3. In DNA form, the CDR3 reads TGTGCCAGCAGCTTGAGGCTAGCGGGAAACACCGGGGAGCTGTTTTTT. It translates to CASSLRLAGNTGELFF.

The chain combines TRBV25-1 with TRBJ1-1; D unresolved. Germline loops: CDR1 MGHDK, CDR2 SYGVNS. The CDR3 runs 15 residues. Trimming took off 4 bases at V and 3 bases at J, with 15 bases between the two ends. CDR3 nucleotide sequence: TGTGCCAGCAGTGCCCGGGGAGAGATGTACACTGAAGCTTTCTTT. This translates into CASSARGEMYTEAFF.

This clonotype was detected a few times. The chain recombines TRBV10-3 with TRBJ2-1, with D possibly being TRBD1 (6 bases). The V and J ends lost 9 bases and 10 bases respectively, with 13 bases between them. CDR1 and CDR2 from the germline V gene are ENHRY and SYGVKD. The CDR3 is made up of 11 amino acids. The CDR3 DNA sequence: TGTGCCATTTCAACAGGGCCGGAGCAGTTCTTC. It specifies CAISTGPEQFF.

With regard to this clonotype: This clone may be a read error of a much larger clone one base away. The chain uses TRBV19 and TRBJ2-1; 9 nucleotides agree with TRBD1. The CDR3 loop spans 16 amino acids. Germline V lookup: CDR1 LNHDA, CDR2 SQIVND (reference sequence). The DNA of the CDR3 is TGTGCCAGTAGTGAATCCTTAAGGGACAGGGAGGGTGAGCAGTCCTTC. Translating gives CASSESLRDREGEQSF.

This clonotype was detected ten times or more. The genes are TRBV25-1 and TRBJ1-3; TRBD1 agrees at 7 bases. Germline V lookup: CDR1 MGHDK, CDR2 SYGVNS. With 4 bases clipped from V and 1 base from J, the junction kept 4 bases outside the gene matches. The CDR3 length is 15 residues. CDR3 nucleotides: TGTGCCAGCAGTGCAGACAGGGTTTCTGGAAACACCATATATTTT. Protein: CASSADRVSGNTIYF.